In this sample, the clone carrying this TCR beta chain turned up a few times. Its antigen is not identified. These data belong to a study of response to subunit inactivated influenza vaccine. TCRdb reanalysed the RT-PCR reads using MiXCR and keeps one entry per CDR3 protein. The table shows about 520,000 distinct CDR3 sequences, with 6.5% to 8% occurring only once. CDR1 and CDR2 from the germline V gene are SGHDT and YYEEEE. The V and J ends lost 4 bases and 11 bases respectively, with 13 bases between them. This CDR3 has 12 amino acids. Notes on the study in general: Researchers suggested that each seasonal influenza vaccination recruits few new T cells.

The TCR sequence derives from a man between 50 and 75 years old who received an inactivated influenza vaccine. The sample was PBMCs from blood, taken roughly 24 months after vaccination. The chain uses TRBV5-6 and TRBJ1-5; D perhaps matches TRBD1 (6 bases). CDR3 DNA: TGTGCCAGCAGCGTACAGGGTAGAGCCCAGCATTTT. It is translated as CASSVQGRAQHF.